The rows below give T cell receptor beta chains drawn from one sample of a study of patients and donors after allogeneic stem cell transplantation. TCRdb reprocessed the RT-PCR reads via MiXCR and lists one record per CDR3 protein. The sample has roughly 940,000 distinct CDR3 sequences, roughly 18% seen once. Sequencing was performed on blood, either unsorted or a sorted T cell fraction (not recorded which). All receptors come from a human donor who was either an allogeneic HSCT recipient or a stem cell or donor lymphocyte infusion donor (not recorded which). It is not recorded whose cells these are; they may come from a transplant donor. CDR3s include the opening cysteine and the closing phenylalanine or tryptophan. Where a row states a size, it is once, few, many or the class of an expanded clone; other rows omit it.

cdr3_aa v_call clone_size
CASSARGGGYTF TRBV27 many
CASSSTVGTEAFF TRBV7-2 few
CASSEAREVEKLFF TRBV6-1 few
CASELLGEWAHEQYF TRBV7-9 -
CASSQEGAGDYNEQFF TRBV4-2 -
CASSDRAGYTF TRBV28 -
CSARAEAREQFF TRBV20-1 few
CASSVATSGGNNEQFF TRBV9 -
CATSRRQTGGTEAFF TRBV15 few
CSARRPSGGPQYF TRBV20-1 -
CASSRGGPSNTEAFF TRBV12-3/TRBV12-4 -
CSASPWDTKNYGYTF TRBV20-1 few
CASSKDWGLLNTDTQYF TRBV21-1 once
CATRDDTQYF TRBV24-1 few
CASSYIGQSSGNTIYF TRBV7-9 few
CASSLVASVETQYF TRBV5-1 -
CASLSGLSSYEQYF TRBV5-1 few
CASSQPPGVKVPDTQYF TRBV5-6 -
CASSFWGNEKLFF TRBV12-3/TRBV12-4 -
CASSYPGASSPLHF TRBV7-2 few
CSARPGTSGNTDTQYF TRBV20-1 -
CSARVFQDRGIEQYF TRBV20-1 -
CASSSGQSKKNTEAFF TRBV7-9 few
CASSPPSGSGTDTQYF TRBV5-1 -
CATSDPTGPGNEQFF TRBV24-1 few
CASSYQGTSYEQYF TRBV6-2/TRBV6-3 -
CASSFASGSSYNEQFF TRBV7-9 few
CASSPGDTGGSCYTF TRBV7-2 -
CSARGSPALLNNSPLHF TRBV20-1 few
CASSWGRAQNEKLFF TRBV5-1 few
CASSQDGTGWQGETQYF TRBV3-1 -
CASTPGGLGAYEQYF TRBV7-2 few
CASSFAEDFSYEQYF TRBV12-3/TRBV12-4 many
CATAGGINQPQHF TRBV24-1 few
CASSFPGGARTDTQYF TRBV12-3/TRBV12-4 many
CASSPKGEGTEAFF TRBV18 few
CASSPLWQGAGELFF TRBV6-1 -
CASSVRAVNTDTQYF TRBV10-2 -
CASSLYLAGEGNEQFF TRBV7-3 -
CASSLATGGNEQFF TRBV12-3/TRBV12-4 many
CAISDNTEAFF TRBV10-3 few
CASSLYELAGVSYEQYF TRBV7-9 few